A single sample gave rise to the 3 T cell receptor beta chains below, sequenced in a study of T cells after yellow fever vaccination (dated by TCRdb to the late 2010s). Library preparation employed 5' RACE. Sequencing was performed on an Illumina HiSeq 2500. TCRdb trimmed public reads at Q25 via fastp, called clones via MiXCR and kept in-frame beta chains. Every distinct CDR3 protein forms one entry, paired with its most common genes and DNA. The sample profile shows 200,000 or so distinct CDR3 sequences; 6.5% to 7.5% of them were found once. In total, the top ten clones hold around 1.1% of the sample. The treatment or condition label for this specimen denotes: live attenuated yellow fever vaccine strain. The source material was CD4+ T cells sorted from PBMCs, sampled on the day of the yellow fever booster vaccination. These receptors were obtained from a young man who received the YFV17D yellow fever vaccine.

A few counts support this clonotype. The V and J genes are TRBV5-4 and TRBJ2-1, with TRBD2 identical over 11 bases. After removal of 3 bases from V and 6 bases from J, the junction contained 5 bases not matched to a gene. CDR1 and CDR2 (germline): SGHNT, YYREEE (reference sequence). The CDR3 length is 15 residues. In DNA form, the CDR3 reads TGTGCCAGCAGCTCAACTAGCGGGAGAGCCAATGAGCAGTTCTTC. Protein product: CASSSTSGRANEQFF.

In its sample, this clonotype was seen many times. The rearrangement joins TRBV18 to TRBJ1-1; D may be TRBD1 (5 bases). V was cut by 3 bases and J by 0 bases, with 14 bases left in between. This CDR3 region has 16 residues. CDR1 and CDR2 (germline): KGHSH, LQKENI. The CDR3 protein is CASSPNLQAMNTEAFF. The CDR3 nucleotides are TGTGCCAGCTCACCTAACCTACAGGCTATGAACACTGAAGCTTTCTTT.

This clonotype was seen more than once but under ten times. This chain links TRBV7-2 with TRBJ1-5; D not resolved. The CDR3 length is 15 residues. The V end lost 5 bases, the J end lost 0 bases, and 11 bases lay between the germline ends. Germline V gene lookup returns CDR1 SGHTA and CDR2 FQGNSA. CDR3 loop: CASSPTLVSNQPQHF. The DNA for the CDR3 is TGTGCCAGCAGCCCCACGCTGGTTAGCAATCAGCCCCAGCATTTT.